The source of this T cell receptor beta chain is a study of OX40 agonist ivuxolimab in advanced cancers. This clone was picked up a small number of times. The method was immunoSEQ multiplex PCR; TCRdb's version includes in-frame clones alone and lacks a portion of them. The sample shows 95,000 to 100,000 clones, 90% of them seen only once. V trimming: 1 base; J trimming: 5 bases; junction bases outside the gene matches: 10. The CDR3 loop spans 16 amino acids. Germline V gene lookup returns CDR1 SGHRS and CDR2 YFSETQ. The V call is TRBV5-1, the J call TRBJ2-7, with TRBD1 matching 9 bases. The source of this sequence is an adult with an advanced solid tumor such as melanoma, head and neck, liver or kidney cancer. The input for sequencing was CD4+ or CD8+ T cells sorted from blood, taken in a trial of the OX40 agonist ivuxolimab. The CDR3 protein is CASSLPTGTGIHEQYF. The CDR3 DNA reads TGCGCCAGCAGCTTGCCTACCGGGACAGGGATCCACGAGCAGTACTTC.